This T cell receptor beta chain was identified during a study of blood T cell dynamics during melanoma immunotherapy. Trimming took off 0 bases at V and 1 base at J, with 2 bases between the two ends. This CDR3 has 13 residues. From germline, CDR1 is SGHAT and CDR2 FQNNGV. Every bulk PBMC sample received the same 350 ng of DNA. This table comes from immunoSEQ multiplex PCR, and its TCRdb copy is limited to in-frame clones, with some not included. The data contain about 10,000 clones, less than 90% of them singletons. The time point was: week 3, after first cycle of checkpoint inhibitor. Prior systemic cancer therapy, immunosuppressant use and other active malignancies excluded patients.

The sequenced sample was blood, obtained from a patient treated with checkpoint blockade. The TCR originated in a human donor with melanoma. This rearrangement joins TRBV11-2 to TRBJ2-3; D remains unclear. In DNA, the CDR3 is TGTGCCAGCAGCTTAGACGGCACAGATACGCAGTATTTT. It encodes CASSLDGTDTQYF.